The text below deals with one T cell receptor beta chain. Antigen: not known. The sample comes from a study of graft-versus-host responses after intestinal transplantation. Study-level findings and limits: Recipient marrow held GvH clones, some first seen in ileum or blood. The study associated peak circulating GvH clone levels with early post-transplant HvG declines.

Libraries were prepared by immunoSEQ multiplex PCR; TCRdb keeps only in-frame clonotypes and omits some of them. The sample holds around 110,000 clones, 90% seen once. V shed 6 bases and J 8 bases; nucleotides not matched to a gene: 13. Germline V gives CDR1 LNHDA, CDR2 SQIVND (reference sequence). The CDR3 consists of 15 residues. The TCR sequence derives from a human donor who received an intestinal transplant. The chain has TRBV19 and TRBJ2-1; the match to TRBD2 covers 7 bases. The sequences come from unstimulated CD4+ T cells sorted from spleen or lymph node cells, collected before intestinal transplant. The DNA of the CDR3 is TGTGCCAGTAGAAAAACCGGGACTATACTTGATGAGCAGTTCTTC. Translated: CASRKTGTILDEQFF. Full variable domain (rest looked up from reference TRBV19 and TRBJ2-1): DGGITQSPKYLFRKEGQNVTLSCEQNLNHDAMYWYRQDPGQGLRLIYYSQIVNDFQKGDIAEGYSVSREKKESFPLTVTSAQKNPTAFYLCASRKTGTILDEQFFGPGTRLTVL.